Listed here are 22 T cell receptor beta chains from one sample, sequenced in a study of blood T cell repertoires in COVID-19. Profiled with immunoSEQ multiplex PCR; TCRdb holds only in-frame clones, not every one. The table includes fewer than 200,000 clones, about 85% detected once. Sequencing was done on a sample of peripheral blood. All receptors derive from a man in his fifties or sixties who had recovered from COVID-19.

This clone was seen ten or more times. This sequence joins TRBV19 and TRBJ1-1; 8 nucleotides line up with TRBD1. The germline CDR1 and CDR2 sequences are LNHDA and SQIVND (reference sequence). V was pared by 10 bases and J by 1 base, with 17 bases of the junction left unmatched. The CDR3 covers 17 residues. The CDR3 nucleotides are TGTGCCACCAACAGGGGGGGACAGGCTCTTACGAACACTGAAGCTTTCTTT. Protein sequence: CATNRGGQALTNTEAFF. The full variable domain, in which reference TRBV19 and TRBJ1-1 provide the parts outside the CDR3, is DGGITQSPKYLFRKEGQNVTLSCEQNLNHDAMYWYRQDPGQGLRLIYYSQIVNDFQKGDIAEGYSVSREKKESFPLTVTSAQKNPTAFYLCATNRGGQALTNTEAFFGQGTRLTVV.

This clone showed up just once. The V gene is TRBV7-3, the J gene TRBJ1-2; 9 positions agree with TRBD1. This CDR3 has 16 residues. The V segment lost 0 bases and the J segment 4 bases; nucleotides outside the gene matches: 6. CDR1 and CDR2 (germline): SGHTA, FQGTGA. CDR3: CASSLTHRGLTYGYTF. CDR3 DNA sequence: TGTGCCAGCAGCTTAACACACAGGGGGCTTACCTATGGCTACACCTTC.

The genes are TRBV4-2 and TRBJ2-1; D possibly corresponds to TRBD2 (6 bases). Trimming left V 3 bases short and J 4 bases short, with 13 bases between. The CDR3 has 15 residues. The germline V gene encodes CDR1 LGHNA and CDR2 YNFKEQ. CDR3 sequence (DNA): TGTGCCAGCAGCCATGCCACTGGAGGGTACAATGAGCAGTTCTTC. Translating it yields CASSHATGGYNEQFF.

In its sample, this clone was seen a few times. The chain combines TRBV29-1 with TRBJ1-3; 9 bases are a match to TRBD1. CDR1 and CDR2 (germline): SQVTM, ANQGSEA. V lost 6 bases, J lost 4 bases, and 1 base stayed unmatched. The CDR3 has 12 amino acids. The CDR3 loop reads CSVGTGGNTIYF. The CDR3 DNA is TGCAGCGTCGGGACAGGGGGAAACACCATATATTTT.

The gene calls are TRBV20-1 and TRBJ1-4; D remains ambiguous. The CDR3 is 11 residues long. The V and J ends lost 4 bases and 8 bases respectively, with 8 bases between them. Per the germline V gene, CDR1 is DFQATT and CDR2 is SNEGSKA (reference sequence). CDR3 protein: CSATTPEKLFF. CDR3 DNA: TGCAGTGCTACGACACCGGAAAAACTGTTTTTT.

The V call is TRBV27, the J call TRBJ2-7, with 10 bases identical to TRBD1. Germline loops: CDR1 MNHEY, CDR2 SMNVEV (reference sequence). V trimming: 6 bases; J trimming: 2 bases; junction bases outside the gene matches: 10. The length of the CDR3 is 16 residues. CDR3 sequence reads: CASSPYGGTGAYEQYF. In DNA form, the CDR3 reads TGTGCCAGCAGCCCATATGGGGGGACAGGGGCCTACGAGCAGTACTTC.

This chain connects TRBV6-5 to TRBJ1-2, with no clear D. CDR1 MNHEY and CDR2 SVGAGI come from the germline V gene. CDR3 length equals 12 residues. V lost 2 bases, J lost 8 bases, and 9 bases lay in between. CDR3 nucleotides: TGTGCCAGCAGTTACGTGGGCCTCGGCTACACCTTC. Protein: CASSYVGLGYTF.

The gene calls are TRBV3-1 (or the pseudogene TRBV3-2) and TRBJ2-3, with 11 bases aligning to TRBD2. The CDR3 totals 16 residues. Germline CDR1 LGHDT, CDR2 YNNKEL (reference sequence). With V trimmed by 4 bases and J by 1 base, 4 bases remained unmatched. The CDR3 DNA is TGTGCCAGCAGCCCTCCGGGACTAGCGGGCACAGATACGCAGTATTTT. It yields the protein CASSPPGLAGTDTQYF.

This sequence joins TRBV30 and TRBJ1-5, with 8 positions matching TRBD1. Trimming at V came to 2 bases and at J to 2 bases, leaving 2 bases not matched to a gene. CDR3 length: 14 amino acids. CDR1 is GTSNPN, CDR2 SVGIG, per germline (reference sequence). CDR3 loop: CAWSQDRGNQPQHF. Here the CDR3 DNA reads TGTGCCTGGAGTCAGGACAGGGGCAATCAGCCCCAGCATTTT.

J is TRBJ1-6 and V is TRBV19, with D tentatively TRBD1 (5 bases). CDR1 and CDR2 (germline): LNHDA, SQIVND (reference sequence). The CDR3 is 15 amino acids. V shed 3 bases and J shed 9 bases, with 15 bases lying between them. CDR3 nucleotides: TGTGCCAGTAGTATTAAATTTAGGGGCAGTTCACCCCTCCACTTT. Protein: CASSIKFRGSSPLHF. Looking up the rest from reference TRBV19 and TRBJ1-6 gives the full variable domain: DGGITQSPKYLFRKEGQNVTLSCEQNLNHDAMYWYRQDPGQGLRLIYYSQIVNDFQKGDIAEGYSVSREKKESFPLTVTSAQKNPTAFYLCASSIKFRGSSPLHFGNGTRLTVT.

The rearrangement links TRBV7-2 to TRBJ1-2, with TRBD1 matching 7 bases. Germline V gives CDR1 SGHTA, CDR2 FQGNSA. V was clipped by 1 base and J by 6 bases; unmatched bases: 8. This CDR3 contains 15 residues. CDR3 residues: CASSLEVGDSDGYTF. The CDR3 DNA sequence: TGTGCCAGCAGCTTAGAGGTCGGGGACAGTGATGGCTACACCTTC.

In DNA form, the CDR3 reads TGTGCCATCAGTGAGTCCGAAACAGGATCGGATTCACCCCTCCACTTT. This sequence encodes CAISESETGSDSPLHF. The J gene is TRBJ1-6, the V gene TRBV10-3; D is perhaps TRBD1 (5 bases). The CDR3 is made up of 16 amino acids. Looked up from germline, CDR1 is ENHRY and CDR2 is SYGVKD. V lost 0 bases to trimming and J lost 8 bases, with 14 bases between them.

The V call is TRBV27, the J call TRBJ2-5; 9 bases fit TRBD2. The CDR3 spans 15 residues. The trim removed 5 bases at V and 2 bases at J, leaving 6 bases unmatched. Germline V lookup: CDR1 MNHEY, CDR2 SMNVEV (reference sequence). The CDR3 nucleotides read TGTGCCAGCAGTGATAGCGGGGGCCAACAAGAGACCCAGTACTTC. Translated: CASSDSGGQQETQYF.

The chain is built from TRBV19 and TRBJ2-5, with D perhaps matching TRBD1 (6 bases). This CDR3 comprises 13 residues. Germline CDR1 reads LNHDA; CDR2 reads SQIVND (reference sequence). Between the trimmed V and J ends, which lost 5 bases and 3 bases, there was a span of 10 bases. CDR3 sequence: CASSLHREETQYF. The CDR3 DNA reads as TGTGCCAGTAGTCTCCACAGGGAAGAGACCCAGTACTTC.

The chain uses TRBV19 and TRBJ1-2; a possible D gene is TRBD1 (5 bases). Deletions cut 2 bases from V and 3 bases from J, with 13 bases between. Germline V gene sequence: CDR1 LNHDA, CDR2 SQIVND (reference sequence). CDR3 length: 15 residues. The CDR3 DNA follows: TGTGCCAGTAGTATATTGGCAGGGTCCGACTATGGCTACACCTTC. Amino acid sequence: CASSILAGSDYGYTF.

This chain uses TRBV7-2 with TRBJ2-1, with 10 nucleotides matching TRBD2. V lost 5 bases, J lost 8 bases, and 6 bases stayed unmatched. The CDR3 is made up of 14 amino acids. Germline CDR1 is SGHTA and CDR2 is FQGNSA. CDR3: CASSISGGLDEQFF. The CDR3 DNA sequence: TGTGCCAGCAGCATTAGCGGGGGGTTGGATGAGCAGTTCTTC.

The chain is built from TRBV6-2 or TRBV6-3 and TRBJ2-5, with TRBD2 identical over 8 bases. V shed 4 bases and J 5 bases; nucleotides not matched to a gene: 9. CDR1 is MNHEY and CDR2 is SVGEGT in the germline V gene. The CDR3 contains 15 residues. The CDR3 DNA reads as TGTGCCAGCAGTTTGAGAGGCGGGGGGTGGGAGACCCAGTACTTC. It specifies CASSLRGGGWETQYF.

This rearrangement joins TRBV19 to TRBJ1-2, with D perhaps TRBD1 (6 bases). Germline V gene lookup returns CDR1 LNHDA and CDR2 SQIVND (reference sequence). The ends were cut back, 4 bases at V and 5 bases at J, with 14 bases in the middle. This CDR3 is 14 amino acids long. CDR3 sequence: CASSTQGDFYGYTF. CDR3 coding DNA: TGTGCCAGTAGTACACAGGGTGATTTTTATGGCTACACCTTC.

The rearrangement joins TRBV7-2 to TRBJ2-5; 8 bases agree with TRBD2. The CDR3 is 15 residues long. Losses at the gene ends were 0 bases for V and 2 bases for J; bases not matched to a gene: 2. The germline V gene encodes CDR1 SGHTA and CDR2 FQGNSA. This CDR3 reads CASSLAPGGQETQYF. The CDR3 coding sequence is TGTGCCAGCAGCTTAGCGCCGGGGGGGCAAGAGACCCAGTACTTC.

The chain has TRBV7-9 and TRBJ1-4, with a possible D match to TRBD1 (6 bases). The CDR3 has 16 residues. Germline values: CDR1 SEHNR, CDR2 FQNEAQ (reference sequence). Trimming took off 4 bases at V and 3 bases at J, with 15 bases between the two ends. Here the CDR3 reads CASSWGGGRANEKLFF. The CDR3 nucleotides read TGTGCCAGCAGCTGGGGAGGGGGAAGAGCTAATGAAAAACTGTTTTTT.

The V call is TRBV5-1, the J call TRBJ1-4; 7 bases line up with TRBD1. Unmatched junction bases numbered 7, after V lost 5 bases and J lost 3 bases. Germline CDR1 SGHRS, CDR2 YFSETQ. The length of the CDR3 is 15 residues. This CDR3 is CASRVEGQSNEKLFF. The DNA for the CDR3 is TGCGCCAGCAGGGTGGAGGGACAGTCTAATGAAAAACTGTTTTTT.

As DNA, the CDR3 is TGTGCCAGCACCCCTATCGGACAGGGGGGGAGGTCTAATGAAAAACTGTTTTTT. It specifies CASTPIGQGGRSNEKLFF. This rearrangement joins TRBV6-2 or TRBV6-3 to TRBJ1-4, with 10 bases lining up with TRBD1. With 7 bases clipped from V and 3 bases from J, the junction kept 14 bases outside the gene matches. CDR1 is MNHEY, CDR2 SVGEGT, per germline. There are 18 residues in the CDR3.